Shown below are 21 T cell receptor beta chains from a single sample sequenced in a study of blood T cell repertoires in COVID-19. Some clones are missing from TCRdb's copy, which holds only in-frame ones; the method was immunoSEQ multiplex PCR. The sample contains 250,000 to 300,000 clones, approximately 90% of which appear only once. Sequencing was done on a sample of PBMCs or T cells enriched from blood (not recorded which). The receptors stem from a woman in her thirties or forties with acute COVID-19.

V gene TRBV6-5 combines with J gene TRBJ2-3, with D possibly TRBD1 on 6 matching bases. Per the germline V gene, CDR1 is MNHEY and CDR2 is SVGAGI. The V end lost 4 bases, the J end lost 3 bases, and 14 bases lay between the germline ends. CDR3 length: 15 residues. Written as DNA, the CDR3 is TGTGCCAGCAGTTTCAGGGGTTTAGGGACAGATACGCAGTATTTT. This sequence encodes CASSFRGLGTDTQYF.

V and J are TRBV5-1 and TRBJ2-5; 12 bases match TRBD1. With V trimmed by 5 bases and J by 5 bases, 7 bases remained unmatched. Germline assignment: CDR1 SGHRS and CDR2 YFSETQ. CDR3 size: 15 residues. The CDR3 loop reads CASRRDRGRGETQYF. CDR3 sequence (DNA): TGCGCCAGCAGGAGGGACAGGGGGCGAGGGGAGACCCAGTACTTC.

V usage is TRBV19 and J usage is TRBJ1-6; tentative D call: TRBD1 (5 bases). The CDR3 totals 16 residues. Per the germline V gene, CDR1 is LNHDA and CDR2 is SQIVND (reference sequence). The germline V and J ends were trimmed by 4 bases and 0 bases, with 10 bases remaining between them. Here the CDR3 reads CASSTGLSSYNSPLHF. CDR3 sequence (DNA): TGTGCCAGTAGTACAGGGTTAAGCTCCTATAATTCACCCCTCCACTTT.

The rearrangement links TRBV5-8 to TRBJ2-7; a weak D match, TRBD1 (5 bases). The germline V and J ends were trimmed by 4 bases and 7 bases, with 21 bases remaining between them. This CDR3 spans 15 amino acids. Looked up from germline, CDR1 is SGHTS and CDR2 is YDEGEE. The CDR3 sequence is CASSRRAQVFKEQYF. The CDR3 nucleotides are TGTGCCAGCAGCCGACGGGCACAGGTGTTTAAGGAGCAGTACTTC.

V gene TRBV9 combines with J gene TRBJ2-3; the D is unclear. The germline gives CDR1 SGDLS, CDR2 YYNGEE. The CDR3 spans 14 residues. V was trimmed by 4 bases and J by 9 bases, leaving 18 bases between them. This CDR3 reads CASSRGARIETQYF. In DNA form, the CDR3 reads TGTGCCAGCAGCAGAGGAGCGAGGATAGAAACGCAGTATTTT.

The CDR3 protein is CASSGTGLAGGEQYF. Here the CDR3 DNA reads TGTGCCAGCAGTGGCACGGGACTAGCGGGGGGAGAGCAGTACTTC. The chain uses TRBV27 and TRBJ2-7; 15 nucleotides align to TRBD2. V dropped 5 bases and J dropped 7; count of bases not matched to a gene: 6. Looked up from germline, CDR1 is MNHEY and CDR2 is SMNVEV (reference sequence). This CDR3 contains 15 residues.

This chain joins TRBV18 and TRBJ2-7, with D maybe TRBD2 (7 bases). V lost 2 bases and J 3 bases, leaving 17 bases between the germline ends. The CDR3 has 16 residues. Germline loops: CDR1 KGHSH, CDR2 LQKENI. The CDR3 sequence: CASSPTMGGLGYEQYF. The CDR3 DNA follows: TGTGCCAGCTCACCAACGATGGGGGGGCTTGGCTACGAGCAGTACTTC.

This chain links TRBV5-4 with TRBJ2-3; a possible D gene is TRBD2 (7 bases). V lost 3 bases, J lost 0 bases, and 8 bases lay in between. CDR3 length equals 14 residues. Germline V CDR1 and CDR2: SGHNT, YYREEE (reference sequence). CDR3 in amino acids: CASSWGGSTDTQYF. CDR3 nucleotide sequence: TGTGCCAGCAGCTGGGGGGGCAGCACAGATACGCAGTATTTT.

This chain uses TRBV7-2 with TRBJ2-4; D ambiguous. CDR3 length equals 15 residues. Per germline, CDR1 SGHTA and CDR2 FQGNSA. Trimming stripped 5 bases from V and 0 bases from J, with 11 bases between. The DNA of the CDR3 is TGTGCCAGCAGCACGGGTTTGCGAGCCAAAAACATTCAGTACTTC. Amino acid sequence: CASSTGLRAKNIQYF.

This clone was picked up a small number of times. The CDR3 loop is CAISAGTRGGETQYF. CDR3 DNA sequence: TGTGCCATCAGCGCCGGGACTAGGGGGGGGGAGACCCAGTACTTC. V gene TRBV10-3 combines with J gene TRBJ2-5; 8 positions agree with TRBD2. V dropped 6 bases and J dropped 5; count of bases not matched to a gene: 11. The CDR3 has 15 amino acids. Germline V lookup: CDR1 ENHRY, CDR2 SYGVKD.

The chain has TRBV7-2 and TRBJ1-2; D gene uncertain. Germline V gene sequence: CDR1 SGHTA, CDR2 FQGNSA. There are 18 residues in the CDR3. Trimming pared 2 bases from V and 3 bases from J, leaving 22 bases between. The CDR3 spells CASSLKRQVKRGHYGYTF. In DNA, the CDR3 is TGTGCCAGCAGCTTAAAGCGTCAGGTCAAAAGAGGGCACTATGGCTACACCTTC.

The chain is built from TRBV5-5 and TRBJ1-5; 8 positions match TRBD1. V lost 1 base, J lost 1 base, and 4 bases stayed unmatched. CDR1 and CDR2 from the germline V gene are SGHKS and YYEKEE (reference sequence). The CDR3 has 16 residues. In DNA, the CDR3 is TGTGCCAGCAGCTTGCTGGGACAGGAAAGCAATCAGCCCCAGCATTTT. Its protein product is CASSLLGQESNQPQHF.

This sequence joins TRBV9 and TRBJ1-2, with D unclear. Germline V gives CDR1 SGDLS, CDR2 YYNGEE. The CDR3 runs 14 residues. V lost 0 bases, J lost 7 bases, and 13 bases lay in between. CDR3 sequence reads: CASSVGTSKSGYTF. DNA for the CDR3: TGTGCCAGCAGCGTAGGAACGTCGAAGAGTGGCTACACCTTC.

This clone was counted a single time. The rearrangement joins TRBV28 to TRBJ1-1, with TRBD1 as a possible D gene (5 bases). The germline V gene encodes CDR1 MDHEN and CDR2 SYDVKM. The CDR3 has 15 amino acids. The V end was cut by 5 bases, the J end by 0 bases, with 13 bases between. CDR3 bases: TGTGCCAGCAGTACCACAGGTCTAATGAACACTGAAGCTTTCTTT. This gives the protein CASSTTGLMNTEAFF.

Concerning this clone: The identical CDR3 is also encoded by other nucleotide sequences in the sample. The chain couples TRBV28 to TRBJ1-2; 10 bases are shared with TRBD1. Germline CDR1 and CDR2: MDHEN and SYDVKM. The CDR3 length is 15 residues. V trimming: 5 bases; J trimming: 2 bases; junction bases outside the gene matches: 5. The CDR3 loop reads CASSPAGQGNYGYTF. Written as DNA, the CDR3 is TGTGCCAGCAGTCCCGCGGGACAGGGGAACTATGGCTACACCTTC.

The rearrangement uses TRBV2 and TRBJ2-1, with 7 bases aligning to TRBD2. Germline assignment: CDR1 SNHLY and CDR2 FYNNEI. Losses at the gene ends were 1 base for V and 5 bases for J; bases not matched to a gene: 5. This CDR3 contains 15 residues. The CDR3 nucleotides read TGTGCCAGCAGTGAAGAACTAGCGTTGAACAATGAGCAGTTCTTC. Its translation is CASSEELALNNEQFF.

The chain combines TRBV5-1 with TRBJ1-2; tentative D call: TRBD1 (5 bases). The CDR3 has 14 residues. Per germline, CDR1 SGHRS and CDR2 YFSETQ. The V end was cut by 7 bases, the J end by 2 bases, with 15 bases between. This CDR3 reads CASGRGGANYGYTF. The CDR3 coding sequence is TGCGCCAGCGGCCGGGGGGGAGCGAACTATGGCTACACCTTC.

V and J are TRBV15 and TRBJ2-7; 9 bases agree with TRBD1. The junction had 2 bases not matched to a gene; V was cut back by 1 base and J by 7 bases. This CDR3 contains 13 residues. The germline CDR1 and CDR2 sequences are LNHNV and YYDKDF (reference sequence). In DNA, the CDR3 is TGTGCCACCAGCAGAGTCGACAGGGGGGAGCAGTACTTC. Protein product: CATSRVDRGEQYF. Full variable domain (outside the CDR3, taken from reference TRBV15 and TRBJ2-7): DAMVIQNPRYQVTQFGKPVTLSCSQTLNHNVMYWYQQKSSQAPKLLFHYYDKDFNNEADTPDNFQSRRPNTSFCFLDIRSPGLGDTAMYLCATSRVDRGEQYFGPGTRLTVT.

The rearrangement joins TRBV6-2 or TRBV6-3 to TRBJ2-1; D is unclear. Per the germline V gene, CDR1 is MNHEY and CDR2 is SVGEGT. The CDR3 runs 13 residues. V lost 4 bases, J lost 4 bases, and 8 bases lay in between. CDR3 in DNA: TGTGCCAGCAGTTTCTCCCCATACAATGAGCAGTTCTTC. Its protein product is CASSFSPYNEQFF.

This chain joins TRBV7-2 and TRBJ2-7; possibly TRBD2 for D (5 bases). CDR1 SGHTA and CDR2 FQGNSA come from the germline V gene. With 5 bases removed from V and 2 bases from J, the gap between germline ends came to 13 bases. The CDR3 spans 14 residues. In DNA form, the CDR3 reads TGTGCCAGCAGCCAACGTGAGGGAACCTACGAGCAGTACTTC. Its translation: CASSQREGTYEQYF.

J is TRBJ1-1 and V is TRBV2, with D uncertain. V was shortened by 7 bases and J by 8 bases, with 20 bases between the two germline ends. This CDR3 is built from 14 residues. CDR1 and CDR2 (germline): SNHLY, FYNNEI. The CDR3 spells CASIKEVAIKEAFF. The DNA for the CDR3 is TGTGCCAGCATTAAGGAGGTGGCTATAAAAGAAGCTTTCTTT.